Sequencing of this T cell receptor (beta chain) was carried out in a study of cytomegalovirus exposure and HLA in healthy donors (dated by TCRdb to the late 2010s). About the investigation overall: An earlier analysis of roughly 500 of the donors reported around 280 Gb of sequence data and around 100 million unique TCR beta sequences obtained from approximately 180 million T cells. The study was designed to test whether signatures of past pathogen exposure could be identified by cataloging public T cell receptors. The genetic ancestry cluster associated with self-reported Caucasian donors included 80% to 90% of the approximately 430 genotyped donors. Rather than using new phenotypic data, the later analysis identified candidate immune exposures from TCR beta sequences and from how often those sequences occurred across donors. HLA typing covered class I and class II loci at four-digit resolution. An early release covering approximately 600 HLA-typed donors comprised 300 to 350 gigabases of sequencing data and around 80 million unique TCR sequences. All discovery cohort repertoires had been generated using a single sequencing platform. In a later genetic analysis, genome-wide SNP genotypes for about three fifths of the 666 donors were used, and that subset was treated as a discovery cohort. To predict cytomegalovirus infection status, the study combined high-throughput TCR immunosequencing, statistical association of individual TCRs with disease status, and machine learning. Alongside the repertoire data, information on donor age, sex, ethnicity and CMV serostatus was compiled. Using immunosequencing, the study profiled T cell repertoires from 500 to 800 subjects and related those repertoires to cytomegalovirus serostatus. Typing coverage differed by locus: A, B, C, DRB1 and DQB1 were typed in roughly 629-640 donors, DQA1 in about 500, DPA1 in around 580, and DPB1 in around 490. In addition to the first cohort of approximately 650 subjects, a separate validation cohort of approximately 120 different subjects was used. Because of strong linkage in the cohort, roughly five DR-DQ haplotypes were treated as single units for association and clustering. An earlier analysis of several hundred of the donors used high-throughput TCR beta sequencing to judge whether each TCR beta V gene segment behaved as functional or pseudogenic. Among around 400 genotyped donors of the cohort, an average of approximately 240,000 unique TCR beta nucleotide sequences was sequenced per donor, of which about 20% were non-productive. A later analysis re-examined previously published TCR beta repertoires from 610 or so donors and added high-resolution HLA genotyping to investigate patterns of TCR occurrence.

General conclusions and limits of the study: A cluster of highly shared sequence variants was judged likely to represent a technical artifact of the sequencing pipeline. A later analysis reported that several top co-occurrence clusters appeared linked to parvovirus B19, influenza, CMV and Epstein-Barr virus. The classifier was reported to diagnose cytomegalovirus status with high specificity and sensitivity in both the original cohort and the validation cohort. A few of the identified cytomegalovirus-associated TCR beta chains were confirmed in vitro to be specific for cytomegalovirus antigens. The study listed 170 or so TCR beta chains as associated with cytomegalovirus. When HLA alleles, especially DR and DQ, strongly co-occurred, TCR associations were difficult to assign to individual alleles. A later analysis found that TCR association rates varied across HLA loci, with DRB1 alleles showing the most associated TCRs and HLA-C alleles the fewest. Most TCR sequences were observed very rarely across donors, whereas some public TCRs were present in many individuals. Because HLA typing was missing for some donors at each locus, association tests included only the typed subset. Because the 87-base-pair reads could not distinguish some IMGT-functional V segments, including TRBV6-2 and TRBV6-3, those segments were excluded. The authors suggested that the approach could potentially be generalized to other disease states and immunological phenotypes. A further reported finding was that TCR beta sequences accurately predicted the HLA-A and HLA-B alleles for most subjects in the first cohort. Because counts were too low, about 15 rarely observed V segments, including chromosome 9 orphons, were left out of the earlier analysis of 500 to 750 of the donors. Roughly uniform sequencing depth across donors was assumed in presence/absence analyses, although this assumption may not hold. An earlier analysis of 587 of the donors showed that most TCR beta V segments appeared in productive rearrangements either about 90% or about 30% of the time, which broadly matched IMGT annotations. This cohort had only TCR beta chains sequenced, and the lack of alpha or paired-chain data limited which features could be detected. According to a later analysis, most CMV-associated TCR beta chains appeared to be HLA-restricted, and the HLA associations seemed to be driven largely by CMV exposure. Compared with the roughly 600-donor mean, donors in an Asian-associated ancestry cluster had fewer N-insertions in productive TCRs, according to a later genetic analysis. Correlated functional status among segregating V segments might be attributable to linkage disequilibrium, but an unknown experimental factor could not be ruled out. In a later genetic analysis, a missense DCLRE1C variant was associated with V-gene and J-gene trimming of TCR beta chains, and the association was replicated in an independent cohort. At a false discovery rate of 0.05, a later analysis linked some 18,000 TCR beta sequences to specific HLA alleles. CMV serostatus was the only immune exposure information available for the cohort. In a later analysis, HLA-associated TCR beta chains showed more clonal expansion and lower generation probabilities than non-associated chains that were equally common.

This clone has more than one count but fewer than ten. The antigen this receptor binds is unknown. Base qualities are missing; no much larger clone stands one base away. The receptor library was made with the immunoSEQ multiplex PCR assay. The multiplex PCR relied on a mix of 60 forward primers for TCR Vbeta segments and 13 reverse primers for TCR Jbeta segments. The CDR3 region of rearranged TCR beta genes was amplified from genomic DNA with a multiplex PCR assay. The Illumina HiSeq System was used to sequence the amplified TCR beta libraries as 87-base-pair reads. The authors' pipeline ran thus. A later analysis counted approximately 74 million unique TCR beta chains across the 666 repertoires, and around 12 million of these chains were shared by at least two donors. To remove PCR and sequencing errors, raw reads were error-corrected and collapsed into unique sequences using a nearest-neighbor algorithm that merged closely related sequences. V, D and J gene segments were assigned by aligning CDR3 sequences to IMGT reference sequences. Each retained sequence needed at least a six-nucleotide match to both a V gene segment and a J gene segment. A rearrangement counted as productive if the CDR3 had no stop codons and remained in frame with V and J, and every other rearrangement counted as non-productive. CDR3 was defined by IMGT convention, running from the second conserved V-encoded cysteine to the conserved J-encoded phenylalanine. In an earlier analysis of around 600 of the donors, sequences lacking an unambiguous match to a single V gene segment were excluded. An earlier analysis of a few hundred of the donors classified V segments as functional when productive rearrangements were above 56.7% and as segregating when the standard deviation between donors was above 5%. A statistical classification framework was developed to diagnose cytomegalovirus status using the catalog of TCR beta chain sequences. In a later analysis, V and J genes were assigned by comparing TCR nucleotide sequences against IMGT/GENE-DB human TR gene sequences. In a later analysis, CDR3 sequences and most-parsimonious VDJ recombination scenarios were assigned using the TCRdist pipeline. In a later analysis, each TCR beta chain was defined by its CDR3 amino acid sequence together with its V-gene family, and reads without a unique V-gene family were excluded. As a way to deal with suspected cross-contamination and a sequencing artifact, a later analysis dropped over 550 nucleotide sequences that were highly shared and had low generation probability. In a later analysis, a clonal expansion index for each public chain was calculated from normalized within-repertoire ranks of inferred template counts. In a later analysis, generation probabilities were computed using a VDJ recombination model fitted to out-of-frame rearrangements, and the results were checked against IGoR. In a later analysis, hypergeometric tests were used to score TCR-TCR, TCR-HLA and TCR-CMV co-occurrence, with a repertoire-size bias correction applied to TCR pairs. To estimate false discovery rates, a later analysis permuted the HLA or CMV assignments 20 times. In a later analysis, co-occurring TCRs were grouped using DBSCAN, with TCRdist sequence similarity added in when clustering inside HLA-allele-positive subsets. Repertoires with fewer than 30,000 or more than 120,000 public chains were left out of co-occurrence clustering, as were a handful of repertoires with anomalous nucleotide sharing. In TCRdb, the immuneACCESS table is reduced to in-frame sequences with V and J assigned. These tables do not hold every clone; where another copy was compared, an unresolved V gene accounts for under half, and the others remain unexplained. That table furnishes V, J and clone size, whereas the DNA furnished D and trimming. The sample contains roughly 200,000 clones, 70% to 75% of them found a single time. Of the sample, 2.9% is held by the ten largest clones.

The cohort was made up of approximately 670 healthy bone marrow donors. Cohort members were all nominally healthy when sampled, although unrecorded immune exposures were likely present. The donor tested CMV seronegative, placing the donor among the 352 seronegative members of the cohort. A peripheral blood sample was provided by each donor, and peripheral blood mononuclear cells were used for TCR beta sequencing. The Qiagen DNeasy Blood Extraction Kit was used to extract genomic DNA from the blood cell samples. V loses 2 bases, J loses 4 bases, and the germline ends lie 7 bases apart. From the cysteine up to the phenylalanine, the CDR3 has a length of 12 residues. Just the 36-base CDR3 DNA is kept, in frame starting at base 1. From the germline V gene, CDR1 is SGHDT and CDR2 is YYEEEE.

Input material: PBMCs. The sequence joins TRBV5-6 to TRBJ2-7; D gene: possibly TRBD1, on 6 matching bases. The clonotype was recovered from a male donor in good health and CMV-seronegative. The CDR3 protein sequence reads: CASSLQGYEQYF. The sequenced DNA: TGTGCCAGCAGCTTACAGGGTTACGAGCAGTACTTC.